These 6 T cell receptor beta chains originate from one sample sequenced in a study of OX40 agonist ivuxolimab in advanced cancers. Using immunoSEQ multiplex PCR, the repertoire was profiled, and TCRdb retains in-frame clones only, with some absent. The table has about 79,000 clones, about 85% seen once. The sequencing here drew on CD4+ or CD8+ T cells sorted from blood, taken in a trial of the OX40 agonist ivuxolimab. Source of these receptors: an adult with an advanced solid tumor such as melanoma, head and neck, liver or kidney cancer.

The V and J genes are TRBV6-5 and TRBJ2-7; D possibly uses TRBD1 or TRBD2 (5 bases each). Germline assignment: CDR1 MNHEY and CDR2 SVGAGI. This CDR3 is 14 amino acids long. V was pared by 6 bases and J by 3 bases, with 15 bases between. In DNA, the CDR3 is TGTGCCAGCAGGCCGCCGGGACGACTCTACGAGCAGTACTTC. Amino acid sequence: CASRPPGRLYEQYF.

The chain has TRBV10-3 and TRBJ1-2; D not certain. Germline V gene data show CDR1 as ENHRY and CDR2 as SYGVKD. The CDR3 sequence is 14 residues long. V was clipped by 0 bases and J by 7 bases, with 12 bases between them. The CDR3 loop reads CAISESVEASGYTF. The DNA for the CDR3 is TGTGCCATCAGTGAGTCTGTAGAGGCATCTGGCTACACCTTC.

The rearrangement links TRBV27 to TRBJ2-3; D uncertain. The ends were cut back, 4 bases at V and 4 bases at J, with 12 bases in the middle. CDR3 length equals 14 residues. Germline-derived CDR1 and CDR2 are MNHEY and SMNVEV (reference sequence). The CDR3, as DNA: TGTGCCAGCAGTTCCACCCCAAGCCCAGATACGCAGTATTTT. Translating gives CASSSTPSPDTQYF.

This clone was detected only once. J is TRBJ2-3 and V is TRBV7-9, with D tentatively TRBD2 (6 bases). V shed 5 bases and J shed 6 bases, with 24 bases lying between them. The CDR3 length is 17 residues. CDR1 and CDR2 (germline): SEHNR, FQNEAQ (reference sequence). The DNA of the CDR3 is TGTGCCAGCAGCCTAGAGGCCGGACTAAGGGTGGGGGATACGCAGTATTTT. Translated: CASSLEAGLRVGDTQYF.

The chain uses TRBV28 and TRBJ2-3; D possibly corresponds to TRBD2 (6 bases). This CDR3 has 16 residues. Trimming pared 3 bases from V and 2 bases from J, leaving 15 bases between. CDR1 is MDHEN and CDR2 is SYDVKM in the germline V gene. The CDR3 region is CASSFGLAVITDTQYF. Here the CDR3 DNA reads TGTGCCAGCAGTTTTGGATTAGCGGTTATCACAGATACGCAGTATTTT.

This clone was found many times. This chain uses TRBV5-1 with TRBJ2-3; the D call may be TRBD1 or TRBD2 (5 bases each). The CDR3 is 13 residues long. With 5 bases removed from V and 6 bases from J, the gap between germline ends came to 13 bases. The V gene's germline CDR1 is SGHRS and CDR2 YFSETQ. DNA of the CDR3: TGCGCCAGCAGTCCAGGGAGCGTGGATACGCAGTATTTT. This gives the protein CASSPGSVDTQYF.